Each of the 30 T cell receptor beta chains below was sequenced from the same sample in a study of blood T cell repertoires in COVID-19. Produced via immunoSEQ multiplex PCR; TCRdb's table is partial and in-frame only. This table holds approximately 280,000 clones, approximately 88% found once. Sequencing was performed on peripheral blood. Receptor source: a man aged 45-60 years with acute or convalescent COVID-19.

The V gene is TRBV5-1, the J gene TRBJ1-3, with D tentatively TRBD1 (5 bases). The CDR3 sequence is 15 residues long. Germline CDR1 is SGHRS and CDR2 is YFSETQ. Deletions cut 0 bases from V and 7 bases from J, with 14 bases between. CDR3 sequence: CASSLEAGEGNTIYF. The CDR3 bases are TGCGCCAGCAGCTTGGAGGCGGGGGAGGGGAACACCATATATTTT. Supplemented by reference TRBV5-1 and TRBJ1-3, the full variable domain reads KAGVTQTPRYLIKTRGQQVTLSCSPISGHRSVSWYQQTPGQGLQFLFEYFSETQRNKGNFPGRFSGRQFSNSRSEMNVSTLELGDSALYLCASSLEAGEGNTIYFGEGSWLTVV.

The chain is built from TRBV7-8 and TRBJ1-1, with 11 bases lining up with TRBD1. CDR1 is SGHVS and CDR2 is FQNEAQ in the germline V gene. CDR3 length: 18 residues. The trim removed 4 bases at V and 1 base at J, leaving 11 bases unmatched. CDR3 loop: CASSWEGQGASWNTEAFF. The CDR3, as DNA: TGTGCCAGCAGCTGGGAAGGACAGGGGGCTTCTTGGAACACTGAAGCTTTCTTT.

This chain uses TRBV11-2 with TRBJ1-1; tentatively, D is TRBD1 (5 bases). The CDR3 is 13 residues long. Trimming stripped 10 bases from V and 4 bases from J, with 16 bases between. Germline V gene sequence: CDR1 SGHAT, CDR2 FQNNGV. The CDR3 bases are TGTGCCACCAAGGTATGGGGGGGCACTGAAGCTTTCTTT. Its protein is CATKVWGGTEAFF. Using reference TRBV11-2 and TRBJ1-1 for the parts outside the CDR3, the full variable domain is EAGVAQSPRYKIIEKRQSVAFWCNPISGHATLYWYQQILGQGPKLLIQFQNNGVVDDSQLPKDRFSAERLKGVDSTLKIQPAKLEDSAVYLCATKVWGGTEAFFGQGTRLTVV.

The chain links TRBV3-1 (or the pseudogene TRBV3-2) to TRBJ1-1, with a weak D call TRBD1 (5 bases). The V end was cut by 4 bases, the J end by 1 base, with 10 bases between. The CDR3 runs to 14 residues. Germline V CDR1 and CDR2: LGHDT, YNNKEL (reference sequence). The CDR3 DNA reads as TGTGCCAGCAGCCCTCACAGGAGGAACACTGAAGCTTTCTTT. Encoded protein: CASSPHRRNTEAFF.

The gene calls are TRBV6-2 or TRBV6-3 and TRBJ1-5; 8 bases line up with TRBD1. CDR3 size: 16 residues. Germline CDR1 is MNHEY and CDR2 is SVGEGT. V was clipped by 5 bases and J by 4 bases; unmatched bases: 10. This chain's CDR3 is CASSPQTGASNQPQHF. The CDR3, as DNA: TGTGCCAGCAGTCCACAGACAGGGGCTTCTAATCAGCCCCAGCATTTT.

This rearrangement joins TRBV30 to TRBJ1-2; D is unresolved. Germline CDR1 and CDR2: GTSNPN and SVGIG (reference sequence). V was trimmed by 3 bases and J by 8 bases, leaving 13 bases between them. The CDR3 runs 12 residues. CDR3 in DNA: TGTGCCTGGAGGCCACAGCCCCAGGGCTACACCTTC. Amino acids: CAWRPQPQGYTF.

V and J are TRBV19 and TRBJ1-1; 7 bases match TRBD1. The CDR3 is 14 residues long. The trim removed 7 bases at V and 5 bases at J, leaving 10 bases unmatched. Germline CDR1 is LNHDA and CDR2 is SQIVND (reference sequence). The chain's CDR3 is CASNPRQGGTEAFF. CDR3 nucleotide sequence: TGTGCCAGTAACCCCAGACAGGGTGGGACTGAAGCTTTCTTT.

The chain recombines TRBV19 with TRBJ1-6, with 10 bases identical to TRBD1. The CDR3 covers 15 residues. With V trimmed by 6 bases and J by 7 bases, 6 bases remained unmatched. Germline-derived CDR1 and CDR2 are LNHDA and SQIVND (reference sequence). The CDR3 DNA reads TGTGCCAGTAGCGAAGGGACAGGGGACAATTCACCCCTCCACTTT. Protein sequence: CASSEGTGDNSPLHF.

The chain combines TRBV5-1 with TRBJ2-7; TRBD2 matches 9 bases. Per germline, CDR1 SGHRS and CDR2 YFSETQ. CDR3 length: 14 amino acids. Germline trimming cut 2 bases from V and 5 bases from J; bases unmatched to any gene: 5. CDR3 region: CASSLGTSSDEQYF. Here the CDR3 DNA reads TGCGCCAGCAGCTTAGGGACTAGCTCAGACGAGCAGTACTTC. The complete variable domain, with remaining parts taken from reference TRBV5-1 and TRBJ2-7, reads KAGVTQTPRYLIKTRGQQVTLSCSPISGHRSVSWYQQTPGQGLQFLFEYFSETQRNKGNFPGRFSGRQFSNSRSEMNVSTLELGDSALYLCASSLGTSSDEQYFGPGTRLTVT.

V usage is TRBV11-2 and J usage is TRBJ2-7; TRBD1 matches at 8 bases. Per germline, CDR1 SGHAT and CDR2 FQNNGV. The CDR3 is 14 amino acids. The ends lost 3 bases at V and 5 bases at J; junction bases unmatched: 6. The CDR3: CASSFRTGHDEQYF. In DNA, the CDR3 is TGTGCCAGCAGCTTCAGGACAGGGCATGACGAGCAGTACTTC.

The chain combines TRBV6-5 with TRBJ1-2, with 7 bases fitting TRBD1. Trimming removed 0 bases from V and 6 bases from J; junction bases left unmatched: 4. The germline gives CDR1 MNHEY, CDR2 SVGAGI. The CDR3 spans 14 residues. The CDR3 region is CASSYSQGYDGYTF. CDR3 in DNA: TGTGCCAGCAGTTACTCACAGGGGTATGATGGCTACACCTTC.

The chain recombines TRBV5-1 with TRBJ2-3; 13 positions match TRBD2. The length of the CDR3 is 18 residues. Trimming at V came to 6 bases and at J to 0 bases, leaving 10 bases not matched to a gene. The germline V gene encodes CDR1 SGHRS and CDR2 YFSETQ. CDR3 sequence reads: CASNHGTSGVTSTDTQYF. The DNA of the CDR3 is TGCGCCAGCAACCACGGGACTAGCGGGGTGACTAGCACAGATACGCAGTATTTT.

The rearrangement uses TRBV5-8 and TRBJ2-1; D remains unclear. Germline-derived CDR1 and CDR2 are SGHTS and YDEGEE. The CDR3 has 11 residues. V dropped 1 base and J dropped 7 bases, with 3 bases sitting between them. CDR3 sequence: CASSLSNEQFF. For the CDR3, the DNA is TGTGCCAGCAGCTTGTCTAATGAGCAGTTCTTC. Drawing the rest from reference TRBV5-8 and TRBJ2-1, the complete variable domain is EAGVTQSPTHLIKTRGQQATLRCSPISGHTSVYWYQQALGLGLQFLLWYDEGEERNRGNFPPRFSGRQFPNYSSELNVNALELEDSALYLCASSLSNEQFFGPGTRLTVL.

The V and J genes are TRBV11-3 and TRBJ2-3; weak D call: TRBD2 (5 bases). Trimming left V 5 bases short and J 4 bases short, with 10 bases between. CDR3 length: 13 residues. The V gene's germline CDR1 is SGHNT and CDR2 YENEEA. The CDR3: CASSLVRADTQYF. CDR3 bases: TGTGCCAGCAGCCTCGTGCGGGCAGATACGCAGTATTTT.

The chain links TRBV27 to TRBJ2-7; no firm D call. The CDR3 extends over 13 amino acids. Deletions cut 5 bases from V and 2 bases from J, with 10 bases between. The germline V gene has CDR1 MNHEY and CDR2 SMNVEV (reference sequence). DNA for the CDR3: TGTGCCAGCAGTGTACAGTATCCCTACGAGCAGTACTTC. This translates into CASSVQYPYEQYF.

The rearrangement links TRBV11-2 to TRBJ2-1; D may be TRBD2 (5 bases). CDR1 and CDR2 from the germline V gene are SGHAT and FQNNGV. The CDR3 loop spans 17 amino acids. Trimming took off 4 bases at V and 1 base at J, with 17 bases between the two ends. CDR3 in amino acids: CASSSTRDYTSYNEQFF. The CDR3 DNA follows: TGTGCCAGCAGCTCCACTAGGGATTACACTTCCTACAATGAGCAGTTCTTC.

This clone was seen more than once but under ten times. This rearrangement joins TRBV5-1 to TRBJ1-2; weak D call: TRBD1 (5 bases). The V end lost 7 bases, the J end lost 6 bases, and 19 bases lay between the germline ends. CDR1 and CDR2 from the germline V gene are SGHRS and YFSETQ. CDR3 size: 14 residues. The CDR3 reads CASRSTEGVDGYTF. CDR3 bases: TGCGCCAGCCGTAGTACAGAAGGGGTAGATGGCTACACCTTC.

The rearrangement joins TRBV5-8 to TRBJ2-7; 8 nucleotides agree with TRBD1. This CDR3 has 13 residues. Losses at the gene ends were 4 bases for V and 6 bases for J; bases not matched to a gene: 6. Germline loops: CDR1 SGHTS, CDR2 YDEGEE. The DNA of the CDR3 is TGTGCCAGCAGCCGTGCAGGGGGCCTCGAGCAGTACTTC. Protein: CASSRAGGLEQYF.

This clone was seen a single time. The chain recombines TRBV7-9 with TRBJ1-3; D is unresolved. The germline V gene has CDR1 SEHNR and CDR2 FQNEAQ (reference sequence). Trimming pared 7 bases from V and 4 bases from J, leaving 11 bases between. The CDR3 loop spans 13 amino acids. CDR3 region: CASNTGVGNTIYF. The CDR3, as DNA: TGTGCCAGCAACACGGGTGTCGGAAACACCATATATTTT.

This clone was seen more than once but under ten times. V is TRBV7-9 and J is TRBJ2-2; 9 positions match TRBD1. Trimming cost V 2 bases and J 5 bases; bases outside gene matches: 3. The germline V gene has CDR1 SEHNR and CDR2 FQNEAQ (reference sequence). The CDR3 extends over 15 amino acids. CDR3 coding DNA: TGTGCCAGCAGCTTAACAGGGGGCATGACCGGGGAGCTGTTTTTT. Its protein is CASSLTGGMTGELFF.

In its sample, this clone was seen once. V is TRBV5-6 and J is TRBJ2-7, with 9 bases identical to TRBD1. The CDR3 runs 16 residues. The junction had 14 bases not matched to a gene; V was cut back by 5 bases and J by 5 bases. The germline V gene encodes CDR1 SGHDT and CDR2 YYEEEE. CDR3 in DNA: TGTGCCAGCAGGTTCCGGGGCGGGACAGGGATCCACGAGCAGTACTTC. Translating it yields CASRFRGGTGIHEQYF.

The chain is built from TRBV5-4 and TRBJ1-2, with 7 bases identical to TRBD1. The CDR3 is 15 amino acids. Per germline, CDR1 SGHNT and CDR2 YYREEE (reference sequence). V was clipped by 2 bases and J by 3 bases; unmatched bases: 7. CDR3 amino acids: CASSFNGRGDYGYTF. CDR3 coding DNA: TGTGCCAGCAGCTTTAATGGCAGGGGGGACTATGGCTACACCTTC.

The chain is built from TRBV7-2 and TRBJ2-2, with D unclear. The CDR3 contains 14 residues. Germline values: CDR1 SGHTA, CDR2 FQGNSA. V was pared by 0 bases and J by 4 bases, with 6 bases between. CDR3: CASSLAARTGELFF. CDR3 nucleotides: TGTGCCAGCAGCTTAGCGGCCCGCACCGGGGAGCTGTTTTTT.

The J gene is TRBJ2-7, the V gene TRBV3-1 (or the pseudogene TRBV3-2); D call uncertain. V gave up 1 base and J gave up 0 bases, with 10 bases separating them. The CDR3 consists of 15 residues. Looked up from germline, CDR1 is LGHDT and CDR2 is YNNKEL (reference sequence). The CDR3 DNA reads TGTGCCAGCAGCCAAGTAACGCGATACTCCTACGAGCAGTACTTC. This gives the protein CASSQVTRYSYEQYF.

The gene calls are TRBV29-1 and TRBJ1-1; the match to TRBD1 covers 8 bases. The germline gives CDR1 SQVTM, CDR2 ANQGSEA. The CDR3 spans 13 residues. J lost 1 base, V lost 6 bases, and 4 bases had no gene match. The DNA of the CDR3 is TGCAGCGTCTGGGACAGGCGGAACACTGAAGCTTTCTTT. Its translation: CSVWDRRNTEAFF.

The chain combines TRBV19 with TRBJ1-2, with no clear D. Germline loops: CDR1 LNHDA, CDR2 SQIVND (reference sequence). Trimming took off 0 bases at V and 6 bases at J, with 14 bases between the two ends. The CDR3 length is 15 residues. In DNA, the CDR3 is TGTGCCAGTAGTATAGATTGGGGAGAGAAGGATGGCTACACCTTC. Amino acid sequence: CASSIDWGEKDGYTF.

The chain has TRBV15 and TRBJ2-2, with a weak D call TRBD1 (6 bases). V lost 0 bases, J lost 0 bases, and 14 bases lay in between. This CDR3 has 18 residues. Germline loops: CDR1 LNHNV, CDR2 YYDKDF (reference sequence). The CDR3: CATSRDPDSGSNTGELFF. The CDR3 DNA sequence: TGTGCCACCAGCAGAGATCCGGACAGCGGTTCGAACACCGGGGAGCTGTTTTTT.

The DNA of the CDR3 is TGTGCCAGCAGCCCGGGACTAGCGGGGGGCCGACCCTACAATGAGCAGTTCTTC. Translation gives CASSPGLAGGRPYNEQFF. The V and J genes are TRBV9 and TRBJ2-1, with 15 bases that match TRBD2. The CDR3 spans 18 residues. In germline, CDR1 is SGDLS, CDR2 YYNGEE. V shed 4 bases, J shed 2 bases, and the junction held 7 bases outside the gene matches.

The chain couples TRBV13 to TRBJ1-1; D not certain. In germline, CDR1 is PRHDT, CDR2 FYEKMQ (reference sequence). V was pared by 1 base and J by 5 bases, with 17 bases between. This CDR3 is 16 amino acids long. The CDR3 DNA is TGTGCCAGCAGCTTAGCCTACGTGGTAGGGAGGACTGAAGCTTTCTTT. Its protein product is CASSLAYVVGRTEAFF.

V usage is TRBV18 and J usage is TRBJ1-1; perhaps TRBD1 as D (6 bases). CDR1 is KGHSH, CDR2 LQKENI, per germline. The CDR3 contains 15 residues. The ends were cut back, 3 bases at V and 4 bases at J, with 15 bases in the middle. The CDR3 coding sequence is TGTGCCAGCTCACCCTCATCCGGGACACTCACTGAAGCTTTCTTT. This codes for CASSPSSGTLTEAFF.